Sequencing of this T cell receptor beta chain was carried out in a study of molecular identifiers for immune sequencing clone quantification. Study summary: Replicate experiments took RNA from around 20,000 or 100,000 naive CD8 cells, divided it five ways and sequenced four.

This clonotype was counted only a few times. Its antigen is currently unknown. Bulk TCR libraries used previously described methods and listed TCR primers. TCRdb processed the PCR reads anew with MiXCR; each CDR3 protein has one entry. The sample yields around 480,000 distinct CDR3 sequences, 20% to 25% seen once. Study outcomes and limitations: Over 98% of CMV-specific effector molecules, but under 1% of naive ones, were in clones above 20 copies.

Trimming cost V 1 base and J 0 bases, with 13 bases left between them. CDR3 length: 17 amino acids. The germline V gene encodes CDR1 SGHAT and CDR2 FQNNGV. What was sequenced was naive CD8+ T cells from blood, with Jurkat cell RNA spiked in. The subset was: FACS-sorted CD8+CD4-CCR7+CD45RA+ naive T cells. The origin of this receptor is a human donor in good health. Some libraries in this study had Jurkat cell RNA spiked in. V is TRBV11-2 and J is TRBJ1-5, with unresolved D. CDR3 sequence (DNA): TGTGCCAGCAGCTTAGTATCCGGAACTTATAGCAATCAGCCCCAGCATTTT. This codes for CASSLVSGTYSNQPQHF.